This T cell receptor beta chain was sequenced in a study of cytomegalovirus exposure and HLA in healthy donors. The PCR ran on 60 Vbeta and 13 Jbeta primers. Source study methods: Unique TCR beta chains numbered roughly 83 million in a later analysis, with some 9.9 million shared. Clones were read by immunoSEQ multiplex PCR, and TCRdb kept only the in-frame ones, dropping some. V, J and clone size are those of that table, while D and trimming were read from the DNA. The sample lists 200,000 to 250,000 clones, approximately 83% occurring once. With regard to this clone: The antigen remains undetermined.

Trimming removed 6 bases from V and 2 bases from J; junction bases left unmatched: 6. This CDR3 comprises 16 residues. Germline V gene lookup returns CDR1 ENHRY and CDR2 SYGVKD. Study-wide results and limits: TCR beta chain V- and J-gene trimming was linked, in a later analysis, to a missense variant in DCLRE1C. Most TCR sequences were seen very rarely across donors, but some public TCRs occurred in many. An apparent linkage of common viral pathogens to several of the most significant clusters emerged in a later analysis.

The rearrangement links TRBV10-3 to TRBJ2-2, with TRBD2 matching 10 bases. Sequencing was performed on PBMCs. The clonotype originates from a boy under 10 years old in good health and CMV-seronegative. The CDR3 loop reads CAIRETSGKNTGELFF. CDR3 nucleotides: TGTGCCATCAGGGAAACTAGCGGGAAAAACACCGGGGAGCTGTTTTTT.